This T cell receptor (beta chain) came from a study of cytomegalovirus exposure and HLA in healthy donors (dated by TCRdb to about 2017). A note on the overall study: The approximately 710 repertoires of the first cohort and the 95 to 150 validation repertoires were produced on the same platform, according to a later analysis. The aim of the study was to test whether cataloging public T cell receptors could identify signatures of past pathogen exposure. A separate validation cohort of over 95 different subjects was used in addition to the roughly 670-subject first cohort. To predict cytomegalovirus infection status, the study brought together high-throughput TCR immunosequencing, statistical association of individual TCRs with disease status, and machine learning.

The full study reports these points: While some public TCRs were present in many individuals, most TCR sequences turned up only very rarely across donors. A later analysis lacked HLA typing for the validation cohort, so it scored co-occurrence in that cohort across all 110 or so repertoires. The study gave a list of roughly 150 TCR beta chains associated with cytomegalovirus. In vitro tests confirmed that three of the cytomegalovirus-associated TCR beta chains recognize cytomegalovirus antigens. The authors suggested that the approach could potentially be generalized to other disease states and immunological phenotypes. A later analysis found that TCRs clustered in the first cohort also tended to co-occur in the roughly 120 validation repertoires, with roughly 95% of cluster scores above 0. In both the original and validation cohorts, the classifier was reported to diagnose cytomegalovirus status with high specificity and sensitivity.

The CDR1 and CDR2 encoded by the germline V gene are MNHNS and SASEGT. The CDR3 spans 14 residues, from the cysteine through the phenylalanine. Kept here is only the CDR3 DNA, which spans 42 bases and is read in frame from base 1. V and J lose 7 bases and 5 bases, and a span of 17 bases separates them. The library was made by the immunoSEQ multiplex PCR assay. In the authors' own workflow: A statistical classification framework was built for diagnosing cytomegalovirus status from the catalog of TCR beta chain sequences. This immuneACCESS table, as held by TCRdb, lists in-frame sequences with V and J called but not all clones. Of the missing ones, under half trace to an unresolved V gene in checked studies; the others have no known cause. V and J calls and clone size are given by that table; D and trimming were obtained from the DNA. This sample is represented by hundreds of thousands of clones; 70% to 90% of them were singletons. Under 0.95% of the sample goes to the ten largest clones.

A remark on this clone: Its specific antigen is unknown. No much larger clonotype is one base removed from it; base qualities were not supplied.

The donors were included in the validation cohort of some 120 subjects, a group kept apart from the roughly 680-subject first cohort. This receptor was identified in a woman aged 18-30 years in good health and CMV-seronegative. The chain is made from TRBV6-1 and TRBJ2-5, with a tentative D gene TRBD2 over 5 matching bases. The sample comprised PBMCs. The bases read TGTGCCAGCACTAGCTACCGACTGGGGGAGACCCAGTACTTC. Its protein product is CASTSYRLGETQYF.